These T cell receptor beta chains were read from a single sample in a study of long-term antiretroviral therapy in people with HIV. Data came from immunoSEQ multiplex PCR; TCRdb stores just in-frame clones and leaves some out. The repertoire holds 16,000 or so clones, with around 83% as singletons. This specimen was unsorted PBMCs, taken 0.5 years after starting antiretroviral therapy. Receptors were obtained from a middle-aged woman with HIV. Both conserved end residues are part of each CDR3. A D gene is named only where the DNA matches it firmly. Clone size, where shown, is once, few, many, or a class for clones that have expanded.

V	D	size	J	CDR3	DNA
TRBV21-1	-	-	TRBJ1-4	CASSKGAGGEKLFF	TGTGCCAGCAGCAAGGGCGCGGGAGGGGAAAAACTGTTTTTT
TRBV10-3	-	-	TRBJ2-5	CAISDLGGKETQYF	TGTGCCATCAGTGATCTTGGGGGGAAAGAGACCCAGTACTTC
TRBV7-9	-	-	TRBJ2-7	CASSPLSSYEQYF	TGTGCCAGCAGCCCCCTCTCCTCCTACGAGCAGTACTTC
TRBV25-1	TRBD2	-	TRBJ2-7	CARIFTGTSDPYEQYF	TGTGCCAGGATCTTTACCGGGACTAGCGACCCCTACGAGCAGTACTTC
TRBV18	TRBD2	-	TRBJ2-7	CASSSTSGTYEQYF	TGTGCCAGCTCAAGCACTAGCGGAACGTACGAGCAGTACTTC
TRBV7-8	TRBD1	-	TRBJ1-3	CASKTGDPPGNTIYF	TGTGCCAGCAAGACAGGGGATCCTCCTGGAAACACCATATATTTT
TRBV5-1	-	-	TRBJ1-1	CASSLEQGGTEAFF	TGCGCCAGCAGCTTGGAGCAGGGAGGCACTGAAGCTTTCTTT
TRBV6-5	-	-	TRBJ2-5	CASRRSPGETQYF	TGTGCCAGCAGAAGGAGTCCGGGGGAGACCCAGTACTTC
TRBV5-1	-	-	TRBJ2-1	CASSVPGVWEQFF	TGCGCCAGCAGCGTTCCAGGGGTCTGGGAGCAGTTCTTC
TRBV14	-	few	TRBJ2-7	CASSLLVSYEQYF	TGTGCCAGCAGCCTACTAGTGTCCTACGAGCAGTACTTC
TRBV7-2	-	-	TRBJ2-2	CASSQDPLEAGELFF	TGTGCCAGCAGCCAAGACCCACTAGAGGCCGGGGAGCTGTTTTTT
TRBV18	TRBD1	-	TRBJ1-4	CASRWTGGNEKLFF	TGTGCCAGCCGATGGACAGGGGGGAATGAAAAACTGTTTTTT
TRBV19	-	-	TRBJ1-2	CASSPDGLSNYGYTF	TGTGCCAGTAGCCCGGACGGGCTTTCTAACTATGGCTACACCTTC
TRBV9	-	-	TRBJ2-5	CASSLGPQETQYF	TGTGCCAGCAGCCTTGGGCCTCAAGAGACCCAGTACTTC
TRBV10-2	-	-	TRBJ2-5	CASSGSRVLAATQYF	TGCGCCAGCAGTGGATCTCGGGTCTTAGCGGCGACCCAGTACTTC
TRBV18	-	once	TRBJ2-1	CASSPGLSNEQFF	TGTGCCAGCTCACCTGGACTCTCCAATGAGCAGTTCTTC
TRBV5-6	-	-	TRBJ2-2	CASSLFKGSGELFF	TGTGCCAGCAGCTTGTTTAAGGGGTCGGGGGAGCTGTTTTTT
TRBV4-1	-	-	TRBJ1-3	CASSRAPPGDRGNTIYF	TGCGCCAGCAGTCGGGCCCCCCCAGGGGATCGAGGAAACACCATATATTTT
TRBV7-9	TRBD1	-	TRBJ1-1	CAGDPDRASFTEAFF	TGTGCCGGAGACCCTGACAGGGCTTCTTTCACTGAAGCTTTCTTT
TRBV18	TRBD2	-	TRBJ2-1	CASSVSSGTDEQFF	TGTGCCAGCTCAGTTTCTAGCGGGACCGATGAGCAGTTCTTC
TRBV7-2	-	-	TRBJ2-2	CASSSYTGELFF	TGTGCCAGCAGCTCTTACACCGGGGAGCTGTTTTTT
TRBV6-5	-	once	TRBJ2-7	CASSYSGMGPYEQYF	TGTGCCAGCAGTTACAGCGGAATGGGCCCCTACGAGCAGTACTTC
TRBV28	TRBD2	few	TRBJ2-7	CASSLVTSPYEQYF	TGTGCCAGCAGTTTGGTGACTAGCCCCTACGAGCAGTACTTC
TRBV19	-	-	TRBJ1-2	CASTIQGFGYGYTF	TGTGCCAGTACCATCCAGGGCTTTGGCTATGGCTACACCTTC
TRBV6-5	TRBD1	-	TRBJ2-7	CASSDDRVTGEQYF	TGTGCCAGCAGTGACGACAGGGTTACAGGCGAGCAGTACTTC
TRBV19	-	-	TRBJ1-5	CASTTSWTAINQPQHF	TGTGCCAGTACTACTTCATGGACAGCGATCAATCAGCCCCAGCATTTT
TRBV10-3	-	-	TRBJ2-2	CAISDTRELFF	TGTGCCATCAGTGATACCCGGGAGCTGTTTTTT
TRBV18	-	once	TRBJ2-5	CASSRPGGWETQYF	TGTGCCAGCTCACGACCGGGCGGTTGGGAGACCCAGTACTTC
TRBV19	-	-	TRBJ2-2	CASRLGGTGELFF	TGTGCCAGTAGACTGGGGGGCACCGGGGAGCTGTTTTTT
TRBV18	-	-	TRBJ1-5	CASSPTDSNQPQHF	TGTGCCAGCTCACCGACAGATAGCAATCAGCCCCAGCATTTT
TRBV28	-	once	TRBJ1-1	CASSPRGGANTEAFF	TGTGCCAGCAGCCCCCGTGGGGGTGCGAACACTGAAGCTTTCTTT
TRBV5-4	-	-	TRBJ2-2	CASSRYNAGTGELFF	TGTGCCAGCAGCCGGTACAACGCGGGGACCGGGGAGCTGTTTTTT
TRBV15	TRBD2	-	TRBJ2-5	CATSRGGLAGERETQYF	TGTGCCACCAGCAGAGGTGGACTAGCGGGAGAGAGGGAGACCCAGTACTTC
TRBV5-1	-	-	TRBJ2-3	CASSTGIGGSVSDTQYF	TGCGCCAGCAGCACCGGAATCGGCGGGTCAGTCTCAGATACGCAGTATTTT